This T cell receptor beta chain was captured in a study of blood T cell repertoires in COVID-19. Turning to the study itself: T cells, B-cell-depleted T cells, or PBMCs supplied cDNA or gDNA.

V lost 3 bases to trimming and J lost 0 bases, with 13 bases between them. CDR1 is SGHRS and CDR2 is YFSETQ in the germline V gene. There are 17 residues in the CDR3. The method was immunoSEQ multiplex PCR; TCRdb's version includes in-frame clones alone and lacks a portion of them. The data contain tens of thousands of clones, roughly 88% of them singletons. The V and J genes are TRBV5-1 and TRBJ2-6; a weak D match, TRBD1 (6 bases). The sample comprised peripheral blood. This sequence originates from a man aged 50 to 59 with active COVID-19. The CDR3 loop reads CASSWGHARSGANVLTF. In DNA, the CDR3 is TGCGCCAGCAGCTGGGGACACGCCCGCTCTGGGGCCAACGTCCTGACTTTC.